In this sample, the clone carrying this T cell receptor beta chain turned up a few times. These data belong to a study of regulatory T cells in long-lasting Graves disease. Time point specified: newly diagnosed GD, antithyroid drugs for less than 3 months. There was RNA extracted from PBMCs, and the TCR library was made from it. V was shortened by 0 bases and J by 5 bases, with 19 bases between the two germline ends. Looked up from germline, CDR1 is DFQATT and CDR2 is SNEGSKA (reference sequence). The CDR3 is made up of 16 amino acids. According to the study, TCR beta libraries were built with iRepertoire HTBI primers and CDR3-region Arm-PCR. Each CDR3 protein is one row after TCRdb ran MiXCR on the multiplex PCR reads. The top ten hold around 10% of the sample, which has more than 400,000 distinct CDR3 sequences, roughly 15% seen once. These same data were also listed under a study on T cells in Graves' hyperthyroidism and ophthalmopathy.

The rearrangement links TRBV20-1 to TRBJ2-5; no clear D. The source is a woman younger than 45 with Graves disease. The sequencing here drew on peripheral blood mononuclear cells (PBMCs), taken at new diagnosis, from a patient treated with antithyroid drugs. The CDR3 DNA follows: TGCAGTGCTAGAGAAGTGGCCCCAGAACGGCGTGAGACCCAGTACTTC. Amino acid sequence: CSAREVAPERRETQYF.